The rows below give T cell receptor beta chains drawn from one sample of a study of neurological immune-mediated disorders. Using its own MiXCR run on the 5' RACE reads, TCRdb lists one record per CDR3 protein. The sample yields 20,000 to 25,000 distinct CDR3 sequences, roughly 6.2% seen once. Sequenced: CD8+ T cells from blood. These receptors originate from a young man in good health. Each CDR3 is given with its conserved first and last residue. Expanded clones are given a class, and other clones once, few, many or no size at all.

>many|TRBV7-9
CASSPVGGPTEAFF
>many|TRBV6-5
CASSYGSYGYTF
>many|TRBV27
CASSLLEGGTDTQYF
>many|TRBV6-5
CASRGRTGEQYF
>many|TRBV7-6
CASSSGTGTPTYEQYF
>hyperexpanded|TRBV5-1
CASSFLGANVLTF
>many|TRBV20-1
CSARPGPPGYGYTF
>many|TRBV29-1
CSGKLRDEQFF
>many|TRBV11-2
CASSLRRFVAGEQFF
>many|TRBV6-5
CASSYGDMNTEAFF
>many|TRBV27
CASATDRTSGGSETQYF
>many|TRBV12-3/TRBV12-4
CASSGRDYRETQYF
>many|TRBV5-8
CASSYQPQHF
>many|TRBV4-1
CASSQVGRTEAFF
>many|TRBV27
CASSPPNSPLHF
>many|TRBV5-1
CASSLLSSYNEQFF
>many|TRBV7-9
CASSLPGTGPMISYEQYF
>many|TRBV18
CASSLGTGYYEQYF
>many|TRBV7-9
CASSLSGQGVSPLHF
>many|TRBV18
CASSPRDSLTYEQYF
>many|TRBV7-9
CASTERGVSYNEQFF
>many|TRBV29-1
CSVDRGRGRTEAFF
>.|TRBV6-5
CASSQKDRPYYGYTF
>many|TRBV5-6
CASTVRQIYEQCF
>.|TRBV6-1
CASSEFPSTHEQYF
>many|TRBV6-5
CASSHLPGQGGFEAFF
>many|TRBV11-2
CASSLVMGGTEAFF
>.|TRBV19
CASSIAAGAPGEQFF
>many|TRBV6-5
CASSDSNYGYTF
>many|TRBV20-1
CSARSADEAFF
>many|TRBV7-9
CASSLPLAGDRHYFTDTQYF
>many|TRBV5-5
CASSRTATSHEQYF
>many|TRBV4-3
CASSLQGDEQYF
>many|TRBV5-1
CASSLGTQVGAFF
>many|TRBV4-3
CASSQFNEQFF
>many|TRBV12-3/TRBV12-4
CASSGAASLREGYTF
>many|TRBV7-8
CASSDPPSSYNEQFF
>many|TRBV19
CASSATDGSTDTQYF
>many|TRBV7-3
CASSLSRDMNTEAFF
>many|TRBV28
CASSSPLTYPNSPLHF
>many|TRBV29-1
CSAPQAGGASYNEQFF
>many|TRBV2
CASTGPGKDIQYF